The T cell receptor (beta chain) described here comes from a study of blood T cell repertoires in COVID-19. About the study: Italy, Spain and the United States were the sources of the convalescent and acute COVID-19 samples.

CDR1 is LGHNA, CDR2 YSLEER, per germline. After removal of 4 bases from V and 3 bases from J, the junction contained 8 bases not matched to a gene. The CDR3 runs to 15 residues. The study recruited people aged about 18 to 90 years across approximately 24 US areas. Data came from immunoSEQ multiplex PCR; TCRdb stores just in-frame clones and leaves some out. The sample has more than 150,000 clones, roughly 87% seen once. The chain links TRBV4-3 to TRBJ2-7; 8 nucleotides match TRBD1. The TCR originated in a woman in her 30s who had recovered from COVID-19. The specimen was PBMCs or T cells enriched from blood (not recorded which). DNA for the CDR3: TGCGCCAGCAGCCTAGAGGGGACAGGACACTACGAGCAGTACTTC. Its protein is CASSLEGTGHYEQYF.